A selection of T cell receptor beta chains follows, all from one sample in a study of shared clonotypes between healthy human individuals. TCRdb keeps only in-frame clones here, not all; method: immunoSEQ multiplex PCR. The data hold hundreds of thousands of clones, with roughly 80% observed a single time. The sequenced sample was PBMCs. These receptor sequences come from a woman aged 35 to 49 in good health. Some clones in this sample may be carry-over from other donors' samples. Each CDR3 is given with its conserved first and last residue. The D gene is left open where the match is weak. Size is stated for part of the rows, as once, few or many counts, or as a class when the clone is expanded.

V	size	J	D	CDR3	DNA
TRBV2	-	TRBJ1-1	TRBD1	CASNGQGVGTEAFF	TGTGCCAGCAACGGACAGGGTGTTGGCACTGAAGCTTTCTTT
TRBV18	-	TRBJ2-6	-	CASSPMRVGANVLTF	TGTGCCAGCTCACCAATGAGAGTTGGGGCCAACGTCCTGACTTTC
TRBV11-2	-	TRBJ2-5	-	CASSLVRETQYF	TGTGCCAGCAGCTTAGTCCGGGAGACCCAGTACTTC
TRBV28	-	TRBJ2-7	-	CASTSGSSYEQYF	TGTGCCAGCACCTCAGGGTCCTCCTACGAGCAGTACTTC
TRBV29-1	-	TRBJ2-5	TRBD2	CSVALRAGGEETQYF	TGCAGCGTTGCCCTCCGAGCGGGAGGGGAGGAGACCCAGTACTTC
TRBV19	-	TRBJ2-2	-	CASSIRVSGELFF	TGTGCCAGTAGTATCCGCGTTTCCGGGGAGCTGTTTTTT
TRBV6-1	-	TRBJ1-2	TRBD1	CASSEGTQGAGGYTF	TGTGCCAGCAGCGAAGGAACGCAGGGGGCGGGTGGCTACACCTTC
TRBV15	-	TRBJ2-2	TRBD2	CAIRTASGSGTGELFF	TGTGCCATCCGAACGGCTAGCGGGAGTGGCACCGGGGAGCTGTTTTTT
TRBV7-9	few	TRBJ2-3	TRBD2	CASSLRGRLATFTDTQYF	TGTGCCAGCAGCTTACGGGGTAGACTAGCGACCTTCACAGATACGCAGTATTTT
TRBV2	-	TRBJ1-1	-	CASSESARGRPEAFF	TGTGCCAGCAGTGAATCTGCTCGGGGGAGACCTGAAGCTTTCTTT
TRBV11-2	-	TRBJ2-1	-	CASSLAVAAYNEQFF	TGTGCCAGCAGCTTAGCTGTAGCGGCTTACAATGAGCAGTTCTTC
TRBV6-1	few	TRBJ1-1	-	CASSESGGVSVAFF	TGTGCCAGCAGTGAATCGGGGGGGGTTTCAGTAGCTTTCTTT
TRBV6-6	-	TRBJ2-7	TRBD2	CASRTGTSGRYEQYF	TGTGCCAGCAGAACCGGGACTAGCGGGAGATACGAGCAGTACTTC
TRBV9	once	TRBJ2-1	-	CASSVAAGTDYNEQFF	TGTGCCAGCAGCGTAGCGGCCGGGACGGACTACAATGAGCAGTTCTTC
TRBV14	-	TRBJ1-2	-	CASSLYRNYGYTF	TGTGCCAGCAGCCTGTACAGGAACTATGGCTACACCTTC
TRBV27	few	TRBJ2-7	-	CASSFHGPYEQYF	TGTGCCAGCAGTTTCCATGGACCTTACGAGCAGTACTTC
TRBV6-6	few	TRBJ2-7	-	CASSYSSTASYEQYF	TGTGCCAGCAGTTACTCGAGTACAGCCTCCTACGAGCAGTACTTC
TRBV5-1	-	TRBJ1-2	TRBD1	CASSDRDRGDYGYTF	TGCGCCAGCAGCGACCGGGACAGGGGGGACTATGGCTACACCTTC
TRBV9	-	TRBJ2-3	-	CASSVSPSSTDTQYF	TGTGCCAGCAGCGTATCGCCTTCTAGCACAGATACGCAGTATTTT
TRBV5-5	-	TRBJ1-5	-	CANSLVSNQPQHF	TGTGCCAACAGCTTGGTTAGCAATCAGCCCCAGCATTTT
TRBV5-1	-	TRBJ1-2	-	CASSLAAAAGYTF	TGCGCCAGCAGCTTGGCAGCTGCCGCGGGCTACACCTTC
TRBV10-3	-	TRBJ2-2	-	CAISTSSTNTGELFF	TGTGCCATCAGCACTAGCAGCACGAACACCGGGGAGCTGTTTTTT
TRBV7-3	-	TRBJ2-1	-	CASSSRGSYNEQFF	TGTGCCAGCAGCTCACGAGGGTCCTACAATGAGCAGTTCTTC
TRBV2	-	TRBJ2-3	-	CASSETVRKRDTQYF	TGTGCCAGCAGTGAGACGGTCCGTAAGCGCGATACGCAGTATTTT
TRBV6-1	many	TRBJ1-5	TRBD1	CASSDGTGGRNQPQHF	TGTGCCAGCAGTGACGGGACAGGGGGGCGCAATCAGCCCCAGCATTTT
TRBV7-3	-	TRBJ2-7	-	CASSTYRGEQYF	TGTGCCAGCAGCACCTACCGGGGGGAGCAGTACTTC
TRBV6-1	-	TRBJ2-2	TRBD2	CASTERGLNTGELFF	TGTGCCAGCACCGAGCGGGGCTTAAACACCGGGGAGCTGTTTTTT
TRBV4-1	-	TRBJ2-5	TRBD2	CASSQARSSGAEETQYF	TGCGCCAGCAGCCAAGCGAGGAGTAGCGGGGCGGAGGAGACCCAGTACTTC
TRBV27	-	TRBJ1-2	TRBD1	CASSPTGNYGYTF	TGTGCCAGCAGCCCGACAGGGAACTATGGCTACACCTTC
TRBV29-1	-	TRBJ2-5	-	CSVRGAETQYF	TGCAGCGTTCGAGGGGCAGAGACCCAGTACTTC
TRBV5-1	once	TRBJ2-1	TRBD2	CASSFSLAGENEQFF	TGCGCCAGCAGCTTTAGCCTAGCGGGAGAAAATGAGCAGTTCTTC
TRBV7-9	-	TRBJ2-1	-	CASSLATYNEQFF	TGTGCCAGCAGCCTAGCTACCTACAATGAGCAGTTCTTC
TRBV25-1	-	TRBJ2-1	TRBD1	CASSAPPGQGANEQFF	TGTGCCAGCAGTGCCCCGCCGGGACAGGGGGCAAATGAGCAGTTCTTC
TRBV6-5	many	TRBJ2-5	-	CASSYSGGAAETQYF	TGTGCCAGCAGTTACTCGGGGGGGGCGGCGGAGACCCAGTACTTC
TRBV18	-	TRBJ2-7	TRBD1	CASSPGTGVTYEQYF	TGTGCCAGCTCACCCGGGACAGGGGTTACCTACGAGCAGTACTTC
TRBV18	-	TRBJ2-3	-	CASSPEDTQYF	TGTGCCAGCTCACCGGAAGATACGCAGTATTTT
TRBV30	-	TRBJ2-2	-	CAWSPGLNTGELFF	TGTGCCTGGAGTCCGGGACTTAACACCGGGGAGCTGTTTTTT
TRBV30	-	TRBJ2-7	-	CAWRKAVVTYEQYF	TGTGCCTGGAGAAAAGCGGTAGTGACCTACGAGCAGTACTTC
TRBV9	few	TRBJ1-1	TRBD1	CASSVGTGKNTEAFF	TGTGCCAGCAGCGTAGGGACAGGGAAAAACACTGAAGCTTTCTTT
TRBV5-6	-	TRBJ1-4	TRBD1	CASSLYGTGGTNEKLFF	TGTGCCAGCAGCTTGTATGGGACAGGGGGCACTAATGAAAAACTGTTTTTT
TRBV11-2	-	TRBJ2-1	TRBD2	CASSLGRGASGTRGNEQFF	TGTGCCAGCAGCTTAGGACGGGGGGCTAGCGGGACCAGAGGAAATGAGCAGTTCTTC
TRBV10-3	-	TRBJ1-3	-	CAISESRGSGNTIYF	TGTGCCATCAGTGAGTCACGGGGCTCTGGAAACACCATATATTTT
TRBV25-1	-	TRBJ2-7	TRBD2	CASPLLAGKYEQYF	TGTGCCAGTCCTCTCCTAGCGGGGAAATACGAGCAGTACTTC
TRBV19	-	TRBJ2-6	-	CASSILRAGANVLTF	TGTGCCAGTAGTATTTTAAGGGCTGGGGCCAACGTCCTGACTTTC
TRBV19	few	TRBJ1-5	-	CASSATREGLVGQPQHF	TGTGCCAGTAGTGCCACTCGAGAGGGGCTTGTGGGTCAGCCCCAGCATTTT
TRBV19	-	TRBJ2-7	TRBD2	CASSSTGGAYEQYF	TGTGCCAGTAGCTCAACCGGGGGGGCCTACGAGCAGTACTTC
TRBV4-3	-	TRBJ2-5	TRBD2	CASSQDRGTSGPQETQYF	TGCGCCAGCAGCCAAGATAGGGGGACTAGCGGGCCTCAAGAGACCCAGTACTTC
TRBV27	-	TRBJ2-1	TRBD2	CASTTSGIRSYNEQFF	TGTGCCAGCACCACTAGCGGGATTAGGTCCTACAATGAGCAGTTCTTC
TRBV6-6	few	TRBJ1-4	-	CAVRGDGEKLFF	TGTGCGGTGAGGGGCGATGGTGAAAAACTGTTTTTT
TRBV7-9	-	TRBJ1-3	-	CASRSTGTPGNTIYF	TGTGCCAGCAGGTCTACAGGGACTCCGGGAAACACCATATATTTT
TRBV27	-	TRBJ1-5	-	CASRGLSGQPQHF	TGTGCCAGCAGGGGGCTGTCGGGCCAGCCCCAGCATTTT
TRBV7-3	-	TRBJ2-3	-	CASSSGGSRWDTQYF	TGTGCCAGCAGCTCTGGGGGGAGCAGGTGGGATACGCAGTATTTT
TRBV7-2	-	TRBJ2-7	-	CASSPTKFPYEQYF	TGTGCCAGCAGCCCCACTAAGTTCCCCTACGAGCAGTACTTC
TRBV7-9	many	TRBJ2-6	TRBD1	CASSQRDRGGKGANVLTF	TGTGCCAGCAGCCAAAGGGACAGGGGCGGTAAAGGGGCCAACGTCCTGACTTTC
TRBV6-1	-	TRBJ1-5	-	CASRDSSYQPQHF	TGTGCCAGCAGGGACAGTAGCTATCAGCCCCAGCATTTT
TRBV28	-	TRBJ1-2	-	CASRDPLTARYGYTF	TGTGCCAGCAGGGACCCATTGACAGCTCGATATGGCTACACCTTC
TRBV2	-	TRBJ2-4	-	CASKGGVAKNIQYF	TGTGCCAGCAAGGGGGGTGTAGCCAAAAACATTCAGTACTTC
TRBV7-6	few	TRBJ2-7	-	CASSLAAGWEQYF	TGTGCCAGCAGCTTAGCGGCGGGCTGGGAGCAGTACTTC
TRBV7-7	-	TRBJ2-5	TRBD2	CASSPLSGRAGEQYF	TGTGCCAGCAGCCCTTTGTCCGGGAGGGCCGGAGAGCAGTACTTC
TRBV7-3	-	TRBJ1-1	-	CASSPAGVNTEAFF	TGTGCCAGCAGTCCGGCGGGGGTCAACACTGAAGCTTTCTTT